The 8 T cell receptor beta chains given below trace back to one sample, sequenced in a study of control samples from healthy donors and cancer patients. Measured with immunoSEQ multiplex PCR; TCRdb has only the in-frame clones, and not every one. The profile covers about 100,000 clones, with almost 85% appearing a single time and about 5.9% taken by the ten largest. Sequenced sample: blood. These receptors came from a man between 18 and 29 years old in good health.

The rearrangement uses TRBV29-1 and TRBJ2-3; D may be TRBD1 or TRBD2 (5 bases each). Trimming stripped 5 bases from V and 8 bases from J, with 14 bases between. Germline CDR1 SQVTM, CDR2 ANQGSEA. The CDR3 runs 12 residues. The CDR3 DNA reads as TGCAGCGTTCGGTCCGGGGCAGGTACGCAGTATTTT. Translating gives CSVRSGAGTQYF.

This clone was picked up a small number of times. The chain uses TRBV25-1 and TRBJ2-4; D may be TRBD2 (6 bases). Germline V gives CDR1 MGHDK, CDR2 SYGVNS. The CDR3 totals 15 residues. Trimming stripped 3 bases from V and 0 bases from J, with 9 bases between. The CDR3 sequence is CASSEGGLAKNIQYF. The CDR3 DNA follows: TGTGCCAGCAGTGAGGGGGGACTAGCCAAAAACATTCAGTACTTC.

The CDR3 spells CATGDRGSYYGYTF. The CDR3 DNA sequence: TGTGCCACCGGGGACAGGGGTTCCTACTATGGCTACACCTTC. The rearrangement joins TRBV10-3 to TRBJ1-2; the match to TRBD1 covers 10 bases. Germline V gene sequence: CDR1 ENHRY, CDR2 SYGVKD. CDR3 length: 14 amino acids. Unmatched junction bases numbered 8, after V lost 10 bases and J lost 3 bases.

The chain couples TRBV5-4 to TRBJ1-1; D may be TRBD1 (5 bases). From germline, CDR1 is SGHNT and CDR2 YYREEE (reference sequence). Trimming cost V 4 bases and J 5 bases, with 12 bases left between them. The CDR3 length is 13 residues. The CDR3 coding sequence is TGTGCCAGCAGCGGGGGGGTTCAGACTGAAGCTTTCTTT. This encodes CASSGGVQTEAFF.

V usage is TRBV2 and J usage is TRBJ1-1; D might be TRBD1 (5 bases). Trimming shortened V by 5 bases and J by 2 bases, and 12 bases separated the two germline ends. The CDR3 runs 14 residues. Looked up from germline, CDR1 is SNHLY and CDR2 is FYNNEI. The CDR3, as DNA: TGTGCCAGCAGTCCCCAGGGTATCAACACTGAAGCTTTCTTT. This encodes CASSPQGINTEAFF. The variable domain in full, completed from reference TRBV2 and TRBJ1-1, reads EPEVTQTPSHQVTQMGQEVILRCVPISNHLYFYWYRQILGQKVEFLVSFYNNEISEKSEIFDDQFSVERPDGSNFTLKIRSTKLEDSAMYFCASSPQGINTEAFFGQGTRLTVV.

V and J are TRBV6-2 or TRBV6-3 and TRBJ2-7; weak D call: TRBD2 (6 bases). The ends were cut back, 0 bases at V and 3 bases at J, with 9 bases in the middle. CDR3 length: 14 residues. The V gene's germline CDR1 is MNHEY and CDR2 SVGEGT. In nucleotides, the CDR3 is TGTGCCAGCAGTTACTCCGGGCGGGGCTACGAGCAGTACGTC. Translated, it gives CASSYSGRGYEQYV.

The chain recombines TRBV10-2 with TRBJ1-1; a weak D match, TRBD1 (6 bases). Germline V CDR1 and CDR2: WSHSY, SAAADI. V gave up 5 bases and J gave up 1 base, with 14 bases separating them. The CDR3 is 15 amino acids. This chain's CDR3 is CASSHRVERNTEAFF. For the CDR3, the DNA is TGCGCCAGCAGTCACAGGGTGGAGAGGAACACTGAAGCTTTCTTT.

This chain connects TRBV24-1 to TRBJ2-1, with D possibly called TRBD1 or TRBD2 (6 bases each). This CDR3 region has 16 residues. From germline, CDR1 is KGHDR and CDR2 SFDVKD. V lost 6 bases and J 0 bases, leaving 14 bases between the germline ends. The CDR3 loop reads CATSRGGPSSYNEQFF. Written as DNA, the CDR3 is TGTGCCACCAGTCGAGGGGGGCCTAGCTCCTACAATGAGCAGTTCTTC.